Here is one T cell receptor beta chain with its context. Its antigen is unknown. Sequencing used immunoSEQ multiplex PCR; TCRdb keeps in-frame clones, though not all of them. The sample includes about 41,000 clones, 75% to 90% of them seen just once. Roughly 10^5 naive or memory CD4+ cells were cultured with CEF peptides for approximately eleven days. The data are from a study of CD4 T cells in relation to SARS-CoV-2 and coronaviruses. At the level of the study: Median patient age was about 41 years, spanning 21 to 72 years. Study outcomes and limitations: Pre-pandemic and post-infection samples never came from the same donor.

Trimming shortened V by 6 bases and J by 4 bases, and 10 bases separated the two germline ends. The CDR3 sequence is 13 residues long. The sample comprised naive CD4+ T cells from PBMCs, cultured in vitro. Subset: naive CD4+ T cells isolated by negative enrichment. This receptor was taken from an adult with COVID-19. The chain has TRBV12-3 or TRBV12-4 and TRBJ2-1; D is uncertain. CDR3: CASSPGLYNEQFF. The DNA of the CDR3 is TGTGCCAGCAGCCCTGGATTGTACAATGAGCAGTTCTTC.